This entry lists 24 T cell receptor beta chains sequenced from one sample in a study of identical twins. One entry per CDR3 protein, called by TCRdb with MiXCR from the 5' RACE reads. In the table there are around 960,000 distinct CDR3 sequences, 9% to 15% of which are singletons. These sequences were also reported in another study, on yellow fever vaccine responses in identical twins.

Sequencing was done on a sample of PBMCs. These receptors were obtained from a woman under 30 in good health.

This clonotype was detected a few times. V is TRBV6-5 and J is TRBJ2-2; 8 bases line up with TRBD1. This CDR3 comprises 14 residues. Germline V gives CDR1 MNHEY, CDR2 SVGAGI. Trimming took 2 bases from V and 9 from J; bases not matched to a gene: 5. The CDR3 here is CASSYGQGHRELFF. In nucleotides, the CDR3 is TGTGCCAGCAGTTACGGACAGGGCCACCGGGAGCTGTTTTTT.

This clonotype showed up just a few times. The CDR3 DNA reads TGTGCCAGTAGTATAGACAGCGGGGACATTCAGTACTTC. It yields the protein CASSIDSGDIQYF. The gene calls are TRBV19 and TRBJ2-4; 7 bases line up with TRBD2. The V gene end was trimmed by 0 bases and the J gene end by 8 bases; junction bases not matched to a gene: 1. Germline V lookup: CDR1 LNHDA, CDR2 SQIVND (reference sequence). There are 13 residues in the CDR3. Looking up the rest from reference TRBV19 and TRBJ2-4 gives the full variable domain: DGGITQSPKYLFRKEGQNVTLSCEQNLNHDAMYWYRQDPGQGLRLIYYSQIVNDFQKGDIAEGYSVSREKKESFPLTVTSAQKNPTAFYLCASSIDSGDIQYFGAGTRLSVL.

This clonotype has only a few counts. The chain employs TRBV20-1 and TRBJ2-3; tentatively, D is TRBD2 (6 bases). V was clipped by 0 bases and J by 5 bases, with 21 bases between them. Germline CDR1 is DFQATT and CDR2 is SNEGSKA (reference sequence). This CDR3 is built from 17 residues. The CDR3 DNA follows: TGCAGTGCTAGAGATCTAACGGGGAGCGGGTCTAGAGATACGCAGTATTTT. Its protein product is CSARDLTGSGSRDTQYF.

J is TRBJ2-3 and V is TRBV25-1; D is ambiguous. The CDR3 contains 14 residues. Germline-derived CDR1 and CDR2 are MGHDK and SYGVNS. The ends were cut back, 5 bases at V and 2 bases at J, with 11 bases in the middle. DNA of the CDR3: TGTGCCAGCAGTAACCCCAAAAACACAGATACGCAGTATTTT. Protein product: CASSNPKNTDTQYF.

The chain carries TRBV12-3 or TRBV12-4 and TRBJ1-4; weak D call: TRBD1 (5 bases). The V and J ends lost 5 bases and 8 bases respectively, with 18 bases between them. This CDR3 contains 15 residues. The CDR3 protein is CASSASRGTGEKLFF. DNA of the CDR3: TGTGCCAGCAGTGCCTCTCGGGGGACCGGGGAAAAACTGTTTTTT.

V usage is TRBV20-1 and J usage is TRBJ2-2; 7 positions match TRBD2. This CDR3 is built from 17 residues. The V gene's germline CDR1 is DFQATT and CDR2 SNEGSKA (reference sequence). After removal of 0 bases from V and 1 base from J, the junction contained 8 bases not matched to a gene. CDR3: CSARDTGGWRNTGELFF. The CDR3, as DNA: TGCAGTGCTAGAGATACGGGGGGTTGGAGGAACACCGGGGAGCTGTTTTTT.

This clonotype was detected only a few times. This chain joins TRBV6-5 and TRBJ1-3; D is ambiguous. V was clipped by 2 bases and J by 0 bases, with 8 bases between them. The germline V gene has CDR1 MNHEY and CDR2 SVGAGI. CDR3 length: 15 residues. CDR3 amino acids: CASSYEGSSGNTIYF. CDR3 sequence (DNA): TGTGCCAGCAGTTACGAGGGTAGCTCTGGAAACACCATATATTTT.

The gene calls are TRBV11-2 and TRBJ2-1; the D is unclear. The CDR3 extends over 12 amino acids. The germline CDR1 and CDR2 sequences are SGHAT and FQNNGV. Trimming left V 6 bases short and J 9 bases short, with 12 bases between. CDR3 nucleotide sequence: TGTGCCAGCAGGCCCACCTTAGGTGAGCAGTTCTTC. Translation: CASRPTLGEQFF. The full variable domain, its missing parts supplied by reference TRBV11-2 and TRBJ2-1, is EAGVAQSPRYKIIEKRQSVAFWCNPISGHATLYWYQQILGQGPKLLIQFQNNGVVDDSQLPKDRFSAERLKGVDSTLKIQPAKLEDSAVYLCASRPTLGEQFFGPGTRLTVL.

The genes are TRBV9 and TRBJ1-6, with D possibly TRBD1 on 6 matching bases. The CDR3 is 19 residues long. Per the germline V gene, CDR1 is SGDLS and CDR2 is YYNGEE. V was shortened by 1 base and J by 2 bases, with 19 bases between the two germline ends. Here the CDR3 DNA reads TGTGCCAGCAGCGTAATTAGACCACAGGGTGTCCCCTATAATTCACCCCTCCACTTT. Protein: CASSVIRPQGVPYNSPLHF. Filled out from reference TRBV9 and TRBJ1-6, the complete variable domain reads DSGVTQTPKHLITATGQRVTLRCSPRSGDLSVYWYQQSLDQGLQFLIQYYNGEERAKGNILERFSAQQFPDLHSELNLSSLELGDSALYFCASSVIRPQGVPYNSPLHFGNGTRLTVT.

This clonotype was detected only a few times. The chain recombines TRBV12-3 or TRBV12-4 with TRBJ1-2, with D tentatively TRBD1 (5 bases). The CDR3 runs to 14 residues. V dropped 7 bases and J dropped 4 bases, with 16 bases sitting between them. CDR3 residues: CASNIGGIGYGYTF. The CDR3 region has the DNA TGTGCCAGCAACATCGGGGGAATTGGCTATGGCTACACCTTC.

The chain couples TRBV7-2 to TRBJ2-2, with D possibly TRBD2 on 7 matching bases. CDR3 length: 14 residues. With 7 bases removed from V and 4 bases from J, the gap between germline ends came to 13 bases. Germline CDR1 reads SGHTA; CDR2 reads FQGNSA. The CDR3 loop reads CASILGGGTGELFF. CDR3 coding DNA: TGTGCCAGCATCCTAGGGGGGGGCACCGGGGAGCTGTTTTTT.

This sequence joins TRBV15 and TRBJ2-1, with 11 bases lining up with TRBD2. Trimming cost V 7 bases and J 2 bases; bases outside gene matches: 1. The CDR3 runs to 14 residues. CDR1 LNHNV and CDR2 YYDKDF come from the germline V gene (reference sequence). The CDR3 nucleotides read TGTGCCACCAAGACTAGCGGGGCCTACAATGAGCAGTTCTTC. Translating gives CATKTSGAYNEQFF.

This clonotype was counted only a few times. This chain connects TRBV7-2 to TRBJ2-1, with TRBD2 matching over 9 bases. The CDR3 runs to 15 residues. After removal of 5 bases from V and 5 bases from J, the junction contained 7 bases not matched to a gene. CDR1 is SGHTA, CDR2 FQGNSA, per germline. The CDR3 here is CASSIERGANNEQFF. As DNA, the CDR3 is TGTGCCAGCAGCATCGAGCGGGGGGCCAACAATGAGCAGTTCTTC.

This clonotype was found many times. The chain carries TRBV29-1 and TRBJ2-2, with a tentative D call TRBD1 (6 bases). This CDR3 is 14 amino acids long. V was pared by 4 bases and J by 0 bases, with 9 bases between. Germline V lookup: CDR1 SQVTM, CDR2 ANQGSEA. CDR3 amino acids: CSVVGTTNTGELFF. CDR3 in DNA: TGCAGCGTTGTCGGGACAACGAACACCGGGGAGCTGTTTTTT.

This chain's CDR3 is CASSHGDVGANVLTF. Here the CDR3 DNA reads TGCGCCAGCAGCCATGGGGACGTTGGGGCCAACGTCCTGACTTTC. The chain links TRBV4-1 to TRBJ2-6; D assignment may be TRBD1 or TRBD2 (5 bases each). Per germline, CDR1 MGHRA and CDR2 YSYEKL. The germline V and J ends were trimmed by 3 bases and 3 bases, with 9 bases remaining between them. The CDR3 runs 15 residues.

The genes are TRBV14 and TRBJ2-3; TRBD2 matches at 11 bases. The trim removed 5 bases at V and 3 bases at J, leaving 7 bases unmatched. Germline loops: CDR1 SGHDN, CDR2 FVKESK. The CDR3 has 16 amino acids. In DNA form, the CDR3 reads TGTGCCAGCAGCTCGACTAGCGGGATAGGTACAGATACGCAGTATTTT. It specifies CASSSTSGIGTDTQYF. The full variable domain, completed using reference TRBV14 and TRBJ2-3, is EAGVTQFPSHSVIEKGQTVTLRCDPISGHDNLYWYRRVMGKEIKFLLHFVKESKQDESGMPNNRFLAERTGGTYSTLKVQPAELEDSGVYFCASSSTSGIGTDTQYFGPGTRLTVL.

The V and J genes are TRBV5-1 and TRBJ2-3, with D uncertain. Trimming took 5 bases from V and 0 from J, leaving 7 bases between them. Germline-derived CDR1 and CDR2 are SGHRS and YFSETQ. The CDR3 sequence is 13 residues long. The chain's CDR3 is CASRDVSTDTQYF. The CDR3 bases are TGCGCCAGCAGGGACGTCAGCACAGATACGCAGTATTTT.

This clonotype was observed a few times. The V and J genes are TRBV24-1 and TRBJ2-7; D may be TRBD2 (6 bases). Trimming left V 4 bases short and J 0 bases short, with 12 bases between. The V gene's germline CDR1 is KGHDR and CDR2 SFDVKD. The CDR3 consists of 15 residues. In DNA form, the CDR3 reads TGTGCCACCAGTGAAGGGGCGGGGAACTCCTACGAGCAGTACTTC. Translating gives CATSEGAGNSYEQYF.

The chain employs TRBV24-1 and TRBJ2-1; no clear D gene. Trimming took off 1 base at V and 8 bases at J, with 11 bases between the two ends. There are 14 residues in the CDR3. CDR1 is KGHDR and CDR2 is SFDVKD in the germline V gene. This chain's CDR3 is CATSDFGSLDEQFF. The CDR3, as DNA: TGTGCCACCAGTGATTTTGGGTCGCTTGATGAGCAGTTCTTC.

At least ten counts were recorded for this clonotype. J is TRBJ1-2 and V is TRBV20-1; maybe TRBD1 (5 bases). The CDR3 length is 11 residues. The ends were cut back, 5 bases at V and 4 bases at J, with 8 bases in the middle. Germline CDR1 reads DFQATT; CDR2 reads SNEGSKA (reference sequence). Here the CDR3 reads CSAAGRYGYTF. The CDR3 DNA reads TGCAGTGCTGCAGGGCGCTATGGCTACACCTTC.

This clonotype was found many times. The chain couples TRBV4-1 to TRBJ2-5, with TRBD1 matching over 9 bases. Trimming removed 0 bases from V and 5 bases from J; junction bases left unmatched: 10. There are 17 residues in the CDR3. CDR1 is MGHRA and CDR2 is YSYEKL in the germline V gene. CDR3 region: CASSQETLGQGVETQYF. CDR3 sequence (DNA): TGCGCCAGCAGCCAAGAGACGTTGGGACAGGGCGTGGAGACCCAGTACTTC.

The CDR3 protein is CATQVNTEAFF. CDR3 coding DNA: TGTGCCACCCAAGTGAACACTGAAGCTTTCTTT. The rearrangement uses TRBV28 and TRBJ1-1, with no clear D. This CDR3 region has 11 residues. The V gene's germline CDR1 is MDHEN and CDR2 SYDVKM. Deletions cut 10 bases from V and 0 bases from J, with 6 bases between.

The V gene is TRBV6-1, the J gene TRBJ1-1; D ambiguous. Trimming took off 2 bases at V and 0 bases at J, with 4 bases between the two ends. CDR3 size: 13 residues. Germline-derived CDR1 and CDR2 are MNHNS and SASEGT. In DNA, the CDR3 is TGTGCCAGCAGTGAACGCCTGAACACTGAAGCTTTCTTT. This translates into CASSERLNTEAFF.

This clonotype appeared a few times. V is TRBV29-1 and J is TRBJ2-1; 11 positions agree with TRBD2. Germline CDR1 is SQVTM and CDR2 is ANQGSEA. This CDR3 is 20 amino acids long. The junction had 13 bases not matched to a gene; V was cut back by 0 bases and J by 0 bases. This CDR3 reads CSVEERLAGFQRSSYNEQFF. The CDR3 nucleotides read TGCAGCGTTGAAGAAAGACTAGCGGGATTCCAAAGGAGCTCCTACAATGAGCAGTTCTTC.